Each of the 16 T cell receptor beta chains below was sequenced from the same sample in a study of blood T cell repertoires in COVID-19. The protocol was immunoSEQ multiplex PCR, while the TCRdb copy is restricted to in-frame clones and leaves out a portion. Among about 350,000 clones listed, over 75% were seen once. Sequences were obtained from PBMCs or T cells enriched from blood (not recorded which). The origin of the receptors is a woman younger than 45 who had recovered from COVID-19.

The chain recombines TRBV2 with TRBJ1-5; tentative D call: TRBD1 (5 bases). The length of the CDR3 is 14 residues. Germline V gene data show CDR1 as SNHLY and CDR2 as FYNNEI. V was shortened by 6 bases and J by 6 bases, with 15 bases between the two germline ends. The DNA of the CDR3 is TGTGCCAGCAGGGCGGGACTCCCGGGTCAGCCCCAGCATTTT. Translation gives CASRAGLPGQPQHF.

The gene calls are TRBV7-8 and TRBJ2-7, with TRBD2 matching 12 bases. Unmatched junction bases numbered 19, after V lost 5 bases and J lost 5 bases. The CDR3 is made up of 19 amino acids. CDR1 is SGHVS and CDR2 is FQNEAQ in the germline V gene. The CDR3 DNA follows: TGTGCCAGCAGCCCCGGCGGGCTAGCGGGGGGGCCGTTTGGGCACGAGCAGTACTTC. As protein: CASSPGGLAGGPFGHEQYF.

The chain has TRBV5-6 and TRBJ1-1; D is possibly TRBD1 (6 bases). CDR1 and CDR2 from the germline V gene are SGHDT and YYEEEE. The CDR3 length is 14 residues. Trimming took off 3 bases at V and 5 bases at J, with 14 bases between the two ends. The CDR3 DNA sequence: TGTGCCAGCAGCTGGGACACCAAGGGAACTGAAGCTTTCTTT. As protein: CASSWDTKGTEAFF.

V gene TRBV9 combines with J gene TRBJ1-1; D is ambiguous. The germline gives CDR1 SGDLS, CDR2 YYNGEE. The CDR3 totals 17 residues. Trimming took 2 bases from V and 2 from J, leaving 19 bases between them. The CDR3 DNA sequence: TGTGCCAGCAGCGTGTATGATGTGGAGTTTGATAACACTGAAGCTTTCTTT. Residues: CASSVYDVEFDNTEAFF.

This clone was counted a single time. The rearrangement uses TRBV19 and TRBJ1-5; tentative D call: TRBD1 (6 bases). The CDR3 is 16 amino acids. Germline V gives CDR1 LNHDA, CDR2 SQIVND (reference sequence). Trimming took off 9 bases at V and 0 bases at J, with 18 bases between the two ends. The CDR3 DNA follows: TGTGCCAGCCAAACCGCGGGGGCGTATAGCAATCAGCCCCAGCATTTT. It is translated as CASQTAGAYSNQPQHF.

The rearrangement uses TRBV5-6 and TRBJ2-5; the match to TRBD1 covers 7 bases. Germline V gives CDR1 SGHDT, CDR2 YYEEEE. V was clipped by 2 bases and J by 5 bases; unmatched bases: 3. The CDR3 runs to 13 residues. For the CDR3, the DNA is TGTGCCAGCAGCTTCGGGACAGACGAGACCCAGTACTTC. Protein sequence: CASSFGTDETQYF.

The chain employs TRBV5-1 and TRBJ2-2; 8 nucleotides line up with TRBD1. Trimming cost V 5 bases and J 6 bases; bases outside gene matches: 9. The CDR3 totals 15 residues. From germline, CDR1 is SGHRS and CDR2 YFSETQ. CDR3 sequence: CASRGAGGPAGELFF. The CDR3 DNA sequence: TGCGCCAGCAGGGGAGCAGGGGGCCCGGCCGGGGAGCTGTTTTTT. Together with reference TRBV5-1 and TRBJ2-2, the CDR3 gives the full variable domain: KAGVTQTPRYLIKTRGQQVTLSCSPISGHRSVSWYQQTPGQGLQFLFEYFSETQRNKGNFPGRFSGRQFSNSRSEMNVSTLELGDSALYLCASRGAGGPAGELFFGEGSRLTVL.

In this sample, this clone turned up a few times. The chain has TRBV7-2 and TRBJ1-2; unclear D gene. With 5 bases removed from V and 3 bases from J, the gap between germline ends came to 7 bases. The CDR3 has 12 amino acids. Germline-derived CDR1 and CDR2 are SGHTA and FQGNSA. The CDR3 loop reads CASSRTHYGYTF. The DNA of the CDR3 is TGTGCCAGCAGCCGTACACACTATGGCTACACCTTC.

V and J are TRBV30 and TRBJ1-6; D is perhaps TRBD1 (5 bases). The CDR3 runs 15 residues. The V gene's germline CDR1 is GTSNPN and CDR2 SVGIG (reference sequence). Trimming shortened V by 5 bases and J by 4 bases, and 15 bases separated the two germline ends. The CDR3 here is CAWGARQLYNSPLHF. The DNA for the CDR3 is TGTGCCTGGGGGGCCCGACAGCTTTATAATTCACCCCTCCACTTT.

This rearrangement joins TRBV6-4 to TRBJ2-5; 9 bases are a match to TRBD1. Germline lookup yields CDR1 MRHNA and CDR2 SNTAGT. Trimming removed 7 bases from V and 3 bases from J; junction bases left unmatched: 9. The CDR3 contains 15 residues. In nucleotides, the CDR3 is TGTGCCAGCACCCAAGGGGGGACAGGGAAAGAGACCCAGTACTTC. Its translation: CASTQGGTGKETQYF.

The chain uses TRBV6-5 and TRBJ2-3; TRBD1 might be the D (5 bases). Trimming removed 2 bases from V and 11 bases from J, with 11 bases in between. The germline gives CDR1 MNHEY, CDR2 SVGAGI. This CDR3 has 12 amino acids. The CDR3, as DNA: TGTGCCAGCAGTTACGGGCAGGGTAAGCAGTATTTT. Protein sequence: CASSYGQGKQYF.

The rearrangement links TRBV7-2 to TRBJ2-5; 16 positions agree with TRBD2. With 5 bases clipped from V and 5 bases from J, the junction kept 8 bases outside the gene matches. Germline V CDR1 and CDR2: SGHTA, FQGNSA. This CDR3 comprises 17 residues. The CDR3: CASSPPGLAGGRETQYF. CDR3 in DNA: TGTGCCAGCAGCCCACCGGGACTAGCGGGGGGGCGGGAGACCCAGTACTTC.

The rearrangement uses TRBV13 and TRBJ2-2, with D possibly TRBD2 on 7 matching bases. Germline CDR1 is PRHDT and CDR2 is FYEKMQ (reference sequence). V was pared by 8 bases and J by 6 bases, with 13 bases between. This CDR3 has 13 residues. This CDR3 is CASSDGGPGELFF. The DNA of the CDR3 is TGTGCCAGCTCGGACGGGGGGCCCGGGGAGCTGTTTTTT. The variable domain in full, with the rest retrieved from reference TRBV13 and TRBJ2-2, is AAGVIQSPRHLIKEKRETATLKCYPIPRHDTVYWYQQGPGQDPQFLISFYEKMQSDKGSIPDRFSAQQFSDYHSELNMSSLELGDSALYFCASSDGGPGELFFGEGSRLTVL.

This rearrangement joins TRBV16 to TRBJ1-2; the D gene is possibly TRBD1 (5 bases). The CDR3 totals 15 residues. The V end lost 0 bases, the J end lost 5 bases, and 13 bases lay between the germline ends. Looked up from germline, CDR1 is KGHSY and CDR2 is FQNENV. The CDR3 DNA follows: TGTGCCAGCAGCCAATCCTCGGGCGGGGGTTATGGCTACACCTTC. Residues: CASSQSSGGGYGYTF. The full variable domain, in which reference TRBV16 and TRBJ1-2 provide the parts outside the CDR3, is GEEVAQTPKHLVRGEGQKAKLYCAPIKGHSYVFWYQQVLKNEFKFLISFQNENVFDETGMPKERFSAKCLPNSPCSLEIQATKLEDSAVYFCASSQSSGGGYGYTFGSGTRLTVV.

V and J are TRBV25-1 and TRBJ1-2, with D tentatively TRBD1 (5 bases). Germline V gene data show CDR1 as MGHDK and CDR2 as SYGVNS. Between the trimmed V and J ends, which lost 3 bases and 8 bases, there was a span of 19 bases. This CDR3 region has 15 residues. CDR3 region: CASSEGGAQAVGYTF. DNA of the CDR3: TGTGCCAGCAGTGAGGGAGGGGCCCAGGCGGTCGGCTACACCTTC.

The rearrangement uses TRBV11-2 and TRBJ1-1; D is perhaps TRBD1 (6 bases). The CDR3 consists of 15 residues. Germline V gene sequence: CDR1 SGHAT, CDR2 FQNNGV. V shed 0 bases and J shed 5 bases, with 13 bases lying between them. CDR3 protein: CASSLEFFGQTEAFF. CDR3 bases: TGTGCCAGCAGCTTAGAGTTCTTTGGACAGACTGAAGCTTTCTTT.